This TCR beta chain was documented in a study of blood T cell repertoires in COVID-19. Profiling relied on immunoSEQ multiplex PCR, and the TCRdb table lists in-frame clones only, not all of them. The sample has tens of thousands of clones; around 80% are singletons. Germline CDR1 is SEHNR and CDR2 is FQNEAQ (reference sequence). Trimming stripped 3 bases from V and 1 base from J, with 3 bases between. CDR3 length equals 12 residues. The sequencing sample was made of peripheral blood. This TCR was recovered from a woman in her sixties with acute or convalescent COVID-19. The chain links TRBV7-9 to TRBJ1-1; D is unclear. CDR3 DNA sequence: TGTGCCAGCAGCTTCTCGAACACTGAAGCTTTCTTT. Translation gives CASSFSNTEAFF. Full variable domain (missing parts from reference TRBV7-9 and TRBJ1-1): DTGVSQNPRHKITKRGQNVTFRCDPISEHNRLYWYRQTLGQGPEFLTYFQNEAQLEKSRLLSDRFSAERPKGSFSTLEIQRTEQGDSAMYLCASSFSNTEAFFGQGTRLTVV.